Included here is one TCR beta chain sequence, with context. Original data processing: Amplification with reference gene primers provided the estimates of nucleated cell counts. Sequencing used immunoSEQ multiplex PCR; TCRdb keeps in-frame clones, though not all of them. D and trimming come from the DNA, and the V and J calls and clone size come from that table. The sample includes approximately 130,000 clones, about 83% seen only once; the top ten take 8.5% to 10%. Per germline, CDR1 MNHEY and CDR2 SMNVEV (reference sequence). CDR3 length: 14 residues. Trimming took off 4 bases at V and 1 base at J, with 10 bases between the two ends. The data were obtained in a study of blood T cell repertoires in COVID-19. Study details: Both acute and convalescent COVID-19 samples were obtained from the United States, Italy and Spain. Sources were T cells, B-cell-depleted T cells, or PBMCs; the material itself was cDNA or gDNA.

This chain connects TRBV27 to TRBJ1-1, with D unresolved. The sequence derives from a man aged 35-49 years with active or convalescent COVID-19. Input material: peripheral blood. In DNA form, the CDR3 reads TGTGCCAGCAGTTATGCCGGGAGGAACACTGAAGCTTTCTTT. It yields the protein CASSYAGRNTEAFF.